A single sample gave rise to the 5 T cell receptor beta chains below, sequenced in a study of human CD8 memory T cell subsets. The TCR beta sequencing libraries came from UMI-labeled 5' RACE. TCRdb independently ran MiXCR on the 5' RACE reads; one entry per CDR3 protein. Of about 7,900 distinct CDR3 sequences listed, under 5% are singletons. Sequenced material: CD8+ T cells from PBMCs. Receptors originate from a human donor in good health.

In its sample, this clonotype was seen many times. The rearrangement uses TRBV24-1 and TRBJ2-2; TRBD1 agrees at 7 bases. The trim removed 3 bases at V and 6 bases at J, leaving 12 bases unmatched. CDR3 length: 17 amino acids. Per germline, CDR1 KGHDR and CDR2 SFDVKD. The CDR3 sequence is CATSDGTADAEAGELFF. The CDR3 DNA is TGTGCCACCAGTGATGGGACAGCGGACGCTGAGGCCGGGGAGCTGTTTTTT.

This clonotype came up a few times. The chain joins TRBV19 to TRBJ2-7, with 7 bases fitting TRBD1. J gave up 6 bases and V 5 bases, and 10 bases lay outside the gene matches. CDR1 and CDR2 from the germline V gene are LNHDA and SQIVND (reference sequence). The CDR3 covers 14 residues. DNA for the CDR3: TGTGCCAGTAGTGTGGGACAGAACTATTTCGAGCAGTACTTC. Its translation is CASSVGQNYFEQYF.

The sample holds many counts of this clonotype. The gene calls are TRBV5-6 and TRBJ2-1; 10 bases agree with TRBD2. This CDR3 region has 14 residues. Germline values: CDR1 SGHDT, CDR2 YYEEEE. With V trimmed by 3 bases and J by 9 bases, 6 bases remained unmatched. The CDR3 is CASSSLAGDSEQFF. In DNA, the CDR3 is TGTGCCAGCAGCTCGCTAGCGGGAGACAGTGAGCAGTTCTTC.

This clonotype was counted a few times. This chain uses TRBV19 with TRBJ1-1; the D gene is possibly TRBD1 (5 bases). The CDR3 runs 13 residues. Germline assignment: CDR1 LNHDA and CDR2 SQIVND (reference sequence). Trimming stripped 3 bases from V and 6 bases from J, with 11 bases between. The CDR3 loop is CASSIGAVAEAFF. CDR3 DNA: TGTGCCAGTAGTATTGGGGCTGTTGCTGAAGCTTTCTTT. The full variable domain, completed using reference TRBV19 and TRBJ1-1, is DGGITQSPKYLFRKEGQNVTLSCEQNLNHDAMYWYRQDPGQGLRLIYYSQIVNDFQKGDIAEGYSVSREKKESFPLTVTSAQKNPTAFYLCASSIGAVAEAFFGQGTRLTVV.

This clonotype was observed many times. The chain links TRBV27 to TRBJ2-2, with D unresolved. The CDR3 covers 12 residues. V was trimmed by 5 bases and J by 2 bases, leaving 3 bases between them. CDR1 is MNHEY and CDR2 is SMNVEV in the germline V gene (reference sequence). CDR3 loop: CASSPNTGELFF. The CDR3 region has the DNA TGTGCCAGCAGTCCAAACACCGGGGAGCTGTTTTTT.